The T cell receptor beta chain described here comes from a study of persistence of HIV-infected CD4 T cells (TCRdb year 2020). About the full investigation: CMV- and HIV-1 Gag-responding CD4+ T cells were isolated from ART-treated individuals so that antigen-driven clonal expansion of HIV-1-infected cells could be examined. The median time the participants had spent on suppressive ART was around 8 years. Peripheral blood samples of up to roughly 200 mL were taken at multiple time points, with the exception of a couple of participants who underwent leukapheresis at a single time point. The clonality of all cells in each sorted population was assessed by TCRbeta sequencing, whereas the clonality of infected cells was assessed by proviral sequencing. For the TCR cluster analysis across participants, 8 participants were included for CMV and over five participants for Gag.

Of note for this clone: Its antigen target is currently unknown. One base away there is no much larger clone; base qualities are not given.

The research as a whole found: A correlation was observed between TCR oligoclonality and proviral oligoclonality within the same sorted populations. Few individuals were included in the study, and only a limited range of antigens was tested. TCRbeta richness in CMV- and Gag-responding cells was significantly lower than in anti-CD3/anti-CD28-responding cells; CMV-responding cells had higher oligoclonality than CD3/CD28-stimulated and Gag-responding cells. Restriction of bulk TCR analyses to the rare CMV-responding cells that actually carried HIV-1 proviruses was not possible. Antigen-responding cells were enriched for expanded CDR3beta sequences that were degenerate, which suggests that CD4+ responses to CMV and Gag underwent convergent selection.

The intended sense of this specimen's treatment or condition label: suppressive antiretroviral therapy. Cells were stimulated with a pool of overlapping HIV-1 Gag 15-mer peptides at 1 ug per peptide per mL. Nonresponding CD40L-negative CD69-negative CD45RO-high memory CD4+ T cells were sorted as memory populations depleted of antigen-responding cells. HIV-1-infected adults in whom suppressive ART had been started during chronic infection were enrolled as participants. Participants had undetectable plasma HIV-1 RNA below 50 copies/mL for at least 4 years. To be included, participants needed a CD4+ T cell count above 400 cells/uL and a positive CMV serology. Before stimulation, PBMCs were isolated using density centrifugation and depleted of CD8+ T cells. Stimulation of CD8-depleted PBMCs was carried out for more than 15 hours with anti-CD28/CD49d costimulation, CD40-blocking antibody and enfuvirtide, to prevent new infections. Cell sorting was done on a Beckman Coulter MoFlo Legacy or XDP sorter, and dead cells were excluded with propidium iodide. The QIAamp DNA Mini Kit was used for genomic DNA extraction from samples above one million cells, and the Quick-DNA Microprep Kit was used otherwise.

V loses 0 bases of germline sequence and J loses 5 bases, and the interval between the two ends is 13 bases. The CDR3 holds 16 amino acids from the cysteine to the phenylalanine. The entry retains the CDR3 DNA only, 48 bases that are in frame from base 1. From a lookup of the germline V gene (reference sequence), CDR1 and CDR2 are LNHNV and YYDKDF. The immunoSEQ hsTCRB assay version 4, run in survey mode, was used to sequence TCRbeta repertoires from genomic DNA. Genomic DNA was diluted to roughly 9.5 ng/uL, using up to about 1 ug per sample for TCRbeta sequencing. From the authors' description of their analysis: ImmunoSeq Analyzer 3.0 was used for analysis of TCRbeta data, and diversity was computed on productive nucleotide rearrangements. Using the Immunarch R package, lower-bound TCR diversity was estimated with the improved Chao index and clonality was estimated with the Gini coefficient. Nucleotide rearrangements that differed but encoded the same CDR3beta amino acid sequence were counted as separate clonotypes. Differential abundance analysis found TCRbeta sequences that were significantly enriched in antigen-responding cells compared with anti-CD3/anti-CD28-activated cells. GLIPH2 grouped TCRs by predicted peptide-MHC specificity, both within each participant and across combined participant data sets. What TCRdb holds here is the immuneACCESS table cut down to in-frame rearrangements. Part of the clones is not present; checked against another copy, under half of the missing clones reflect an unresolved V gene, and the others are unexplained. V, J and clone size reflect that table, while D and trimming were determined from the DNA. Recorded for this sample are around 60,000 clones; 70% to 75% of them occurred a single time. The top ten constitute 1.7% of the sample.

This specimen consisted of CD4+ T cells sorted from PBMCs after approximately 19-hour stimulation, obtained from a patient who received antiretroviral therapy. The cell subset or site tag for this specimen amounts to: CD40L-CD69- CD45RO-high memory CD4 T cells not responding to Gag peptides. The source of this sequence is an adult man with HIV who was CMV-seropositive. This receptor chain uses TRBV15 and TRBJ1-4, with TRBD1 perhaps the D gene, on 5 matching bases. The DNA is as follows: TGTGCCACCAGCAGAGATAGGGGAGACCAAAATGAAAAACTGTTTTTT. Its translation is CATSRDRGDQNEKLFF.